The subject of this entry is one T cell receptor beta chain. Libraries were prepared by immunoSEQ multiplex PCR; TCRdb keeps only in-frame clonotypes and omits some of them. The repertoire holds about 110,000 clones, 88% seen once, with 6.8% in the top ten. Trimming took 10 bases from V and 5 from J; bases not matched to a gene: 8. Germline assignment: CDR1 LNHDA and CDR2 SQIVND (reference sequence). The CDR3 is 15 residues long. The entry originates in a study of blood T cell repertoires in COVID-19. Study-wide background: The United States, Italy and Spain were the sources of the acute and convalescent COVID-19 samples. From T cells, B-cell-depleted T cells, or PBMCs came the material, which was cDNA or gDNA.

V and J are TRBV19 and TRBJ2-2; 12 bases agree with TRBD2. This clonotype was obtained from a man aged 45-65 years with active or convalescent COVID-19. Sequencing was performed on peripheral blood. CDR3 residues: CATSTSGRFTGELFF. The CDR3 nucleotides are TGTGCCACCTCTACTAGCGGGAGGTTTACCGGGGAGCTGTTTTTT.